This TCR beta chain was captured in a study of control samples from healthy donors and cancer patients. CDR1 SGHRS and CDR2 YFSETQ come from the germline V gene. V lost 3 bases, J lost 7 bases, and 12 bases stayed unmatched. CDR3 size: 16 residues. Only in-frame clones appear in the TCRdb table, and some are missing; sequencing was by immunoSEQ multiplex PCR. The sample holds 150,000 to 200,000 clones, over 80% seen once. J is TRBJ2-1 and V is TRBV5-1; 8 nucleotides align to TRBD2. The sequencing input was blood. The sequence was collected from a man younger than 30 in good health. The CDR3 loop reads CASSSLGGGPENEQFF. The CDR3 DNA sequence: TGCGCCAGCAGCTCCCTGGGCGGGGGGCCAGAAAATGAGCAGTTCTTC. The whole variable domain, remainder taken from reference TRBV5-1 and TRBJ2-1, is KAGVTQTPRYLIKTRGQQVTLSCSPISGHRSVSWYQQTPGQGLQFLFEYFSETQRNKGNFPGRFSGRQFSNSRSEMNVSTLELGDSALYLCASSSLGGGPENEQFFGPGTRLTVL.